This is a list of T cell receptor beta chains from one sample in a study of EBV T-cell therapy then PD-1 blockade in nasopharyngeal carcinoma. Sequencing used immunoSEQ multiplex PCR; TCRdb keeps in-frame clones, though not all of them. Seen here are fewer than 20,000 clones, 84% observed once, and the top ten hold more than 25%. These receptors have no identified antigens. This material consisted of CD8+ T cells from blood, taken at day 33 from a patient whose treatment included autologous EBV-specific T cells and nivolumab. The origin of the receptors is a man between 35 and 55 years old with nasopharyngeal carcinoma. The CDR3 runs from the conserved cysteine through the conserved F or W. D genes are given only for firm matches. Clone size is given for some rows only: seen once, a few or many times, or a class if the clone is expanded.

CDR3 length	V gene	D gene	J gene	clone size	CDR3 protein	CDR3 DNA
16	TRBV13	TRBD1	TRBJ1-2	.	CASRTSTRDRGYGYTF	TGTGCCAGCAGAACTTCGACCCGGGACAGGGGTTATGGCTACACCTTC
16	TRBV4-3	TRBD1	TRBJ1-4	.	CASSQEEGGGSEKLFF	TGCGCCAGCAGCCAAGAGGAAGGAGGGGGCAGTGAAAAACTGTTTTTT
15	TRBV7-9	.	TRBJ1-1	.	CASSLPGGWLAEAFF	TGTGCCAGCAGCTTACCGGGCGGATGGCTTGCTGAAGCTTTCTTT
15	TRBV3-1/TRBV3-2	TRBD2	TRBJ2-1	.	CASSGVPDIYNEQFF	TGTGCCTCCAGCGGGGTACCCGATATTTACAATGAGCAGTTCTTC
12	TRBV7-8	.	TRBJ2-1	.	CASSFITREQFF	TGTGCCAGCAGCTTCATTACCCGGGAGCAGTTCTTC
13	TRBV7-2	.	TRBJ2-1	.	CASSLDLVNEQFF	TGTGCCAGCAGCTTAGATTTGGTAAATGAGCAGTTCTTC
18	TRBV7-9	.	TRBJ2-1	.	CASSPDSVGGAAHNEQFF	TGTGCCAGCAGCCCCGACTCGGTTGGGGGGGCGGCTCACAATGAGCAGTTCTTC
14	TRBV27	.	TRBJ2-7	.	CASSRGADVAEQYF	TGTGCCAGCAGCCGTGGGGCAGACGTCGCCGAGCAGTACTTC
14	TRBV27	.	TRBJ1-1	.	CASSKTVRRTEAFF	TGTGCCAGCAGCAAGACGGTGAGGAGAACTGAAGCTTTCTTT
16	TRBV27	.	TRBJ1-6	.	CASSLRGQSYNSPLHF	TGTGCCAGCAGTTTGCGGGGGCAGTCCTATAATTCACCCCTCCACTTT
14	TRBV7-9	.	TRBJ2-7	.	CASSLSGGSNEQYF	TGTGCCAGCAGCTTGTCTGGGGGGTCCAACGAGCAGTACTTC
14	TRBV9	TRBD1	TRBJ2-7	.	CASSYGTGPYEQYF	TGTGCCAGCAGCTACGGGACAGGCCCCTACGAGCAGTACTTC
14	TRBV7-9	.	TRBJ2-2	few	CASSPGLNTGELFF	TGTGCCAGCAGCCCGGGATTGAACACCGGGGAGCTGTTTTTT
14	TRBV6-5	TRBD1	TRBJ1-6	once	CASTSGQDPSPLHF	TGTGCCAGTACATCGGGACAGGATCCTTCACCCCTCCACTTT
12	TRBV29-1	.	TRBJ2-2	.	CSARLGTGELFF	TGCAGCGCCAGGTTGGGCACCGGGGAGCTGTTTTTT
14	TRBV9	.	TRBJ2-1	.	CASSVAGAYNEQFF	TGTGCCAGCAGCGTAGCCGGGGCCTACAATGAGCAGTTCTTC
14	TRBV9	.	TRBJ1-4	.	CASSVAGRNEKLFF	TGTGCCAGCAGCGTAGCTGGCCGAAATGAAAAACTGTTTTTT
14	TRBV9	.	TRBJ2-5	once	CASSPVGGGETQYF	TGTGCCAGCAGCCCAGTCGGAGGGGGAGAGACCCAGTACTTC
16	TRBV28	TRBD1	TRBJ1-3	.	CASFLSRDRVGNTIYF	TGTGCCAGCTTTCTGAGCCGGGACAGGGTTGGAAACACCATATATTTT
12	TRBV5-1	.	TRBJ1-1	.	CASSFQGSEAFF	TGCGCCAGCAGCTTCCAGGGCTCTGAAGCTTTCTTT
15	TRBV9	TRBD2	TRBJ2-5	.	CASSRLAGAQETQYF	TGTGCCAGCAGCCGACTAGCGGGGGCTCAAGAGACCCAGTACTTC
15	TRBV27	.	TRBJ2-5	once	CASSLSSGVQETQYF	TGTGCCAGCAGTTTATCGTCGGGGGTTCAAGAGACCCAGTACTTC
14	TRBV5-1	.	TRBJ1-4	.	CASASGPRSEKLFF	TGCGCCAGCGCTTCCGGGCCAAGGAGTGAAAAACTGTTTTTT
16	TRBV6-4	TRBD2	TRBJ2-5	few	CASSDSSGGGQETQYF	TGTGCCAGCAGTGACTCAAGCGGGGGGGGCCAAGAGACCCAGTACTTC
12	TRBV28	.	TRBJ2-3	.	CASSFRVDTQYF	TGTGCCAGCAGTTTCAGGGTAGATACGCAGTATTTT
13	TRBV6-6	TRBD1	TRBJ2-7	once	CASSWTGVYEQYF	TGTGCCAGCAGTTGGACAGGGGTCTACGAGCAGTACTTC
16	TRBV19	.	TRBJ2-3	.	CASSNDGLGGTDTQYF	TGTGCCAGTAGTAACGACGGCCTGGGGGGCACAGATACGCAGTATTTT
15	TRBV4-3	.	TRBJ2-7	.	CASSPVWGIRYEQYF	TGCGCCAGCAGCCCGGTTTGGGGGATTAGGTACGAGCAGTACTTC
13	TRBV19	.	TRBJ1-1	.	CATRGKLNTEAFF	TGTGCCACTAGGGGCAAATTGAACACTGAAGCTTTCTTT
15	TRBV5-1	TRBD2	TRBJ2-3	few	CASSLEGLDLDTQYF	TGCGCCAGCAGCTTGGAGGGACTAGACCTAGATACGCAGTATTTT
14	TRBV7-9	.	TRBJ1-5	.	CASSPQGDNQPQHF	TGTGCCAGCAGCCCACAGGGAGACAATCAGCCCCAGCATTTT
16	TRBV2	.	TRBJ2-4	once	CASRPASGAGKNIQYF	TGTGCCAGCAGGCCAGCGTCAGGGGCTGGCAAAAACATTCAGTACTTC
15	TRBV6-6	.	TRBJ2-3	.	CASSYSQISTDTQYF	TGTGCCAGCAGTTACTCCCAGATAAGCACAGATACGCAGTATTTT
15	TRBV6-2/TRBV6-3	.	TRBJ2-3	.	CASSYPRAGTDTQYF	TGTGCCAGCAGTTACCCGCGGGCCGGGACAGATACGCAGTATTTT
14	TRBV2	TRBD1	TRBJ1-6	.	CASSGRGLNSPLHF	TGTGCCAGCAGTGGCAGGGGGTTAAATTCACCCCTCCACTTT
15	TRBV9	.	TRBJ2-5	.	CASSVAGAIQETQYF	TGTGCCAGCAGCGTCGCGGGGGCAATCCAAGAGACCCAGTACTTC
15	TRBV7-2	TRBD2	TRBJ2-5	.	CASSHFSGGQETQYF	TGTGCCAGCAGCCATTTTAGCGGGGGACAAGAGACCCAGTACTTC